The T cell receptor (beta chain) described here comes from a study of radiotherapy plus CTLA-4 blockade in lung cancer. Study-wide background: Patients showed objective responses in 15% to 20% of cases, and disease control was achieved by 31%. Study conclusions and caveats: Researchers report tumor-derived TCR clones expanding in blood after radiotherapy plus ipilimumab.

Of note for this clone: The target antigen is unknown.

With V trimmed by 5 bases and J by 4 bases, 7 bases remained unmatched. Germline values: CDR1 MDHEN, CDR2 SYDVKM. The CDR3 is 14 residues long. The repertoire was sequenced with immunoSEQ multiplex PCR; TCRdb's copy has only in-frame clones and lacks some. There are some 60,000 clones in the sample; 77% occur only once, and less than 4.5% lies in the top ten. The TCR originated in a human donor with non-small cell lung cancer who had a partial response to radiotherapy plus ipilimumab. This specimen was peripheral blood, taken from a patient treated with radiotherapy plus ipilimumab. The chain carries TRBV28 and TRBJ2-5, with 7 bases identical to TRBD2. DNA of the CDR3: TGTGCCAGCAGTCCCTCGGGGGGAGGAGAGACCCAGTACTTC. Translation gives CASSPSGGGETQYF.